This T cell receptor beta chain came from a study of blood T cell repertoires in COVID-19 (TCRdb year 2020). Broadly, across the study: Collaborator samples came from the United States, Italy and Spain and covered acute and convalescent phases of COVID-19. The prospective study material was composed of cDNA or gDNA derived from T cells, B-cell-depleted T cells, or PBMCs. The repertoires were released in a freely available public database meant as a resource for research on the immune response to SARS-CoV-2. Samples were obtained from the ongoing ImmuneRACE study (first 160 participants) and from about 1,300 subjects provided by 6 global collaborators. HLA class I and class II types, where available, came from metadata supplied by the sample provider rather than from assay-based typing. The dataset comprised deeply sampled blood TCRbeta repertoires from subjects exposed to, actively infected with, or recovered from COVID-19. The sample metadata nearly always contained a de-identified subject ID, COVID-19 status, age in years and sex. Overall results and qualifications from the work: Clinical and demographic metadata were provided uncurated, with the amount varying by source and participant.

A word on this clone: It lacks a known antigen. Base qualities were left out, and no much larger clone turns up one base away.

CDR1 and CDR2 were assigned from the germline V gene (reference sequence) as LNHDA and SQIVND. Relative to germline, V is missing 10 bases and J is missing 5 bases, with 15 bases of the junction outside any gene match. The CDR3, cysteine through phenylalanine, is 15 amino acids long. The only DNA kept is the CDR3, 45 bases in frame from the first base. The collaborating institutions used their own protocols to collect whole blood in K2EDTA tubes. For TCRbeta analysis, collaborator samples were shipped as frozen whole blood, as isolated PBMCs, or as DNA extracted from either sample type. The immunoSEQ Assay, a bias-controlled multiplex PCR, was used to amplify TCRbeta CDR3 regions from genomic DNA. The original pipeline was this. Nucleated cell counts per sample were estimated from amplification of reference gene primers within the assay. To quantify the absolute abundance of each unique TCRbeta CDR3 rearrangement, sequence reads were collapsed and filtered. Productive Simpson clonality was computed per sample as the square root of Simpson's diversity index over productive rearrangements. The table comes from immuneACCESS by way of TCRdb, which keeps in-frame sequences with V and J called. Part of the clones is missing from these tables; in studies checked, under half for an unresolved V gene and the rest for unknown reasons. The D gene and trimming were derived from the DNA, and the V and J assignments and clone size from that table. Here the sample has about 60,000 clones; about four fifths occur a single time. Approximately 7.7% of the sample goes to the ten largest clones.

The chain uses TRBV19 and TRBJ1-2, with 8 middle bases fitting TRBD1. Specimen: peripheral blood. This receptor was taken from a woman aged 80 or over with acute or convalescent COVID-19. The sequence in DNA is TGTGCCATCGGTGCGGGACAGGCCTTCCCGTATGGCTACACCTTC. Its product reads: CAIGAGQAFPYGYTF.